This T cell receptor (beta chain) was sequenced in a study of vaccination and CD4 T cells after COVID-19. Turning to the study itself: Cells received overlapping spike peptides from SARS-CoV-2, HCoV-NL63, HCoV-OC43 and HCoV-229E as stimulation. In the control cultures, a CEFX pool, an HIV-1 Nef pool, or no peptide was supplied.

The Oncomine TCR Beta short-read assay was applied to DNA of cultured CD4+ T cells. Someone extracted genomic DNA from cultured CD4+ T cells. TCRdb itself ran the PCR reads through MiXCR, one entry per CDR3 protein. The sample has over 12,000 distinct CDR3 sequences; approximately 61% are singletons. Comments on this clonotype: The antigen remains undetermined.

CDR1 and CDR2 (germline): LNHDA, SQIVND (reference sequence). V was pared by 5 bases and J by 5 bases, with 9 bases between. The CDR3 has 12 amino acids. Regarding treatment: 10-day PBMC culture with coronavirus spike peptide pools or control peptides (ViraFEST assay). J is TRBJ1-2 and V is TRBV19; D remains unclear. Sequencing was carried out using CD4+ T cells from blood, cultured in vitro. This receptor was obtained from a human donor who had recovered from COVID-19. The chain's CDR3 is CASSGSWYGYTF. Written as DNA, the CDR3 is TGTGCCAGTAGTGGCTCTTGGTATGGCTACACCTTC.